This T cell receptor (beta chain) appears in the sequencing data of a study of cytomegalovirus exposure and HLA in healthy donors. The CDR3 is 13 amino acids. The germline gives CDR1 SQVTM, CDR2 ANQGSEA. V lost 4 bases, J lost 3 bases, and 12 bases lay in between. PCR involved 60 Vbeta and 13 Jbeta primers. The repertoire was sequenced with immunoSEQ multiplex PCR; TCRdb's copy has only in-frame clones and lacks some. The profile shows tens of thousands of clones, about four fifths of them singletons. The sample consisted of PBMCs. This chain joins TRBV29-1 and TRBJ1-1; D unclear. This clonotype originated in a woman aged 25 to 39 in good health and CMV-seronegative. Here the CDR3 reads CSVGELLYTEAFF. In nucleotides, the CDR3 is TGCAGCGTTGGGGAGCTCCTATACACTGAAGCTTTCTTT.